This entry describes one TCR beta chain. Its antigen is undetermined. From germline, CDR1 is SGHVS and CDR2 FQNEAQ. The CDR3 runs 15 residues. Trimming pared 1 base from V and 0 bases from J, leaving 9 bases between. Data came from immunoSEQ multiplex PCR; TCRdb stores just in-frame clones and leaves some out. The sample has about 50,000 clones, approximately 92% seen once. These data originate in a study of a mutant IDH1 vaccine in newly diagnosed glioma. On the study more broadly: The study started vaccination 4-6 weeks after radiotherapy alone, or with temozolomide cycles. Patients were pretreated with radiotherapy, temozolomide, or both, mostly both. Patients under treatment included about 62% males and about 38% females and had a mean age of approximately 40 years.

Time point in this sample: week 35, safety follow-up. Every vaccine dose comprised 300 ug of mutant IDH1 20-mer peptide plus topical imiquimod. Patients were given eight vaccinations, scheduled in weeks 1, 3, 5, 7, 11, 15, 19 and 23. The sequence derives from a man between 50 and 59 years old with glioma. Sequencing used PBMCs, obtained from a glioma patient whose treatment included an IDH1 peptide vaccine. The chain recombines TRBV7-8 with TRBJ1-1; D remains unclear. The CDR3 region is CASSLVGEMNTEAFF. CDR3 nucleotides: TGTGCCAGCAGCTTAGTAGGAGAAATGAACACTGAAGCTTTCTTT.